This T cell receptor beta chain was recorded in a study of T cell responses to AZD1222 COVID-19 vaccine. The data were produced by immunoSEQ multiplex PCR, yet TCRdb's version contains in-frame clones alone and is incomplete. The repertoire holds roughly 110,000 clones, roughly 87% seen once, with 3.5% to 4.5% in the top ten. This CDR3 has 14 amino acids. Germline V gene lookup returns CDR1 SGHRS and CDR2 YFSETQ. V dropped 4 bases and J dropped 3 bases, with 11 bases sitting between them. This chain joins TRBV5-1 and TRBJ2-4; tentative D call: TRBD2 (5 bases). The TCR was taken from an adult in good health. The sample in question was peripheral blood, obtained on day 0 of AZD1222 vaccination. This CDR3 reads CASSADLGKNIQYF. CDR3 nucleotide sequence: TGCGCCAGCAGCGCGGACTTGGGCAAAAACATTCAGTACTTC.